These 28 T cell receptor beta chains were sequenced from one sample in a study of beta chain features in type 1 diabetes. Study-level findings and limits: TCRB CDR3s from Type 1 diabetes patients were moderately but significantly shorter in all four CD4+ subsets.

Investigators reverse transcribed all isolated RNA, so they sequenced expressed TCRB transcripts. TCRdb keeps only in-frame clones here, not all; method: immunoSEQ multiplex PCR. The table shows 500,000 to 650,000 clones, with 9.5% to 15% occurring only once. Their target antigens are unknown. Sequenced sample: naive CD4+ T cells from blood. These TCRs come from a man between 25 and 39 years old with type 1 diabetes.

CDR3 in DNA: TGTGCCAGCAGCGGACTTGGTAACGGGGAGCTGTTTTTT. It yields the protein CASSGLGNGELFF. The V call is TRBV9, the J call TRBJ2-2; D is undetermined. The CDR3 has 13 residues. Trimming cost V 3 bases and J 7 bases, with 10 bases left between them. The germline V gene encodes CDR1 SGDLS and CDR2 YYNGEE.

The chain uses TRBV5-4 and TRBJ1-1; D is uncertain. V was cut by 0 bases and J by 0 bases, with 9 bases left in between. Germline V gene data show CDR1 as SGHNT and CDR2 as YYREEE (reference sequence). The CDR3 consists of 15 residues. CDR3 amino acids: CASSLGAGVNTEAFF. In DNA form, the CDR3 reads TGTGCCAGCAGCTTGGGGGCAGGCGTGAACACTGAAGCTTTCTTT.

The table lists this clone with a few counts. V and J are TRBV11-2 and TRBJ2-7; TRBD1 is a possible D gene (5 bases). The germline V gene has CDR1 SGHAT and CDR2 FQNNGV. V lost 4 bases and J 3 bases, leaving 13 bases between the germline ends. The CDR3 covers 14 residues. This CDR3 reads CASSWLRGNYEQYF. CDR3 in DNA: TGTGCCAGCAGCTGGCTTAGGGGCAACTACGAGCAGTACTTC.

Turning to this clone: The sample holds other DNA sequences that translate to the same CDR3. The V gene is TRBV20-1, the J gene TRBJ2-5; D is unresolved. Trimming cost V 6 bases and J 1 base, with 6 bases left between them. CDR1 DFQATT and CDR2 SNEGSKA come from the germline V gene (reference sequence). The length of the CDR3 is 11 residues. The CDR3: CSARPQETQYF. The DNA for the CDR3 is TGCAGTGCCCGACCCCAAGAGACCCAGTACTTC.

The genes are TRBV11-2 and TRBJ2-4; D is uncertain. Per the germline V gene, CDR1 is SGHAT and CDR2 is FQNNGV. This CDR3 contains 15 residues. V lost 5 bases and J lost 1, with 12 bases in between. CDR3 sequence (DNA): TGTGCCAGCAGCCGAACTGGAGAGGCCAAAAACATTCAGTACTTC. Its translation is CASSRTGEAKNIQYF.

In this sample, this clone turned up a few times. This chain joins TRBV28 and TRBJ2-1; the D gene is possibly TRBD1 (5 bases). CDR3 length equals 13 residues. V lost 5 bases, J lost 7 bases, and 12 bases lay in between. Germline CDR1 MDHEN, CDR2 SYDVKM. The chain's CDR3 is CASSRGLHNEQFF. The CDR3 coding sequence is TGTGCCAGCAGTAGGGGTCTACATAATGAGCAGTTCTTC. The variable domain in full, completed from reference TRBV28 and TRBJ2-1, reads DVKVTQSSRYLVKRTGEKVFLECVQDMDHENMFWYRQDPGLGLRLIYFSYDVKMKEKGDIPEGYSVSREKKERFSLILESASTNQTSMYLCASSRGLHNEQFFGPGTRLTVL.

This clone was counted a few times. The chain uses TRBV5-4 and TRBJ2-1; TRBD2 matches at 7 bases. The V gene end was trimmed by 3 bases and the J gene end by 3 bases; junction bases not matched to a gene: 6. The CDR3 is made up of 15 amino acids. Germline values: CDR1 SGHNT, CDR2 YYREEE (reference sequence). The CDR3 protein is CASSYGLDFYNEQFF. CDR3 nucleotides: TGTGCCAGCAGCTACGGACTAGATTTCTACAATGAGCAGTTCTTC.

The chain is built from TRBV9 and TRBJ1-1, with a possible D match to TRBD1 (6 bases). This CDR3 spans 14 amino acids. Germline-derived CDR1 and CDR2 are SGDLS and YYNGEE. V dropped 4 bases and J dropped 2 bases, with 12 bases sitting between them. The CDR3: CASSPVGGNTEAFF. The CDR3 DNA follows: TGTGCCAGCAGCCCGGTGGGGGGCAACACTGAAGCTTTCTTT.

This clone came up a few times. This rearrangement joins TRBV7-6 to TRBJ2-5; 7 bases line up with TRBD1. Per the germline V gene, CDR1 is SGHVS and CDR2 is FNYEAQ. V was pared by 6 bases and J by 1 base, with 11 bases of the junction left unmatched. The CDR3 loop spans 16 amino acids. The DNA for the CDR3 is TGTGCCAGCAGGAGCCTCGGGACAGAAGCCCAAGAGACCCAGTACTTC. Translation: CASRSLGTEAQETQYF.

The table lists this clone with a few counts. The chain uses TRBV28 and TRBJ2-7, with TRBD1 identical over 12 bases. With V trimmed by 1 base and J by 4 bases, 8 bases remained unmatched. CDR1 is MDHEN and CDR2 is SYDVKM in the germline V gene. CDR3 length: 17 amino acids. CDR3 region: CASSLSSGQGAWYEQYF. The CDR3 nucleotides are TGTGCCAGCAGTTTATCCTCGGGACAGGGGGCTTGGTACGAGCAGTACTTC.

This chain uses TRBV9 with TRBJ1-2, with D maybe TRBD1 (5 bases). Germline lookup yields CDR1 SGDLS and CDR2 YYNGEE. The CDR3 loop spans 12 amino acids. With 4 bases removed from V and 7 bases from J, the gap between germline ends came to 11 bases. The CDR3 DNA reads as TGTGCCAGCAGCCCCAGGGACGGTGGCTACACCTTC. Protein product: CASSPRDGGYTF.

The chain recombines TRBV9 with TRBJ2-7; no clear D gene. Germline CDR1 SGDLS, CDR2 YYNGEE. V was trimmed by 4 bases and J by 3 bases, leaving 14 bases between them. The CDR3 is 14 residues long. CDR3 in amino acids: CASSPQVTIYEQYF. CDR3 nucleotides: TGTGCCAGCAGCCCTCAGGTCACTATCTACGAGCAGTACTTC.

This clone was counted between two and nine times. The chain has TRBV29-1 and TRBJ1-2; no clear D. The CDR3 contains 13 residues. Trimming stripped 3 bases from V and 4 bases from J, with 12 bases between. Germline V lookup: CDR1 SQVTM, CDR2 ANQGSEA. CDR3 protein: CSVEAGGSYGYTF. The CDR3 region has the DNA TGCAGCGTTGAGGCCGGAGGTAGCTATGGCTACACCTTC.

This clone was observed a handful of times. The chain has TRBV29-1 and TRBJ1-2; D gene ambiguous. The V end was cut by 4 bases, the J end by 4 bases, with 13 bases between. Per the germline V gene, CDR1 is SQVTM and CDR2 is ANQGSEA. This CDR3 has 13 residues. CDR3 loop: CSVGIDFPYGYTF. Here the CDR3 DNA reads TGCAGCGTTGGGATAGATTTTCCCTATGGCTACACCTTC.

The chain uses TRBV7-2 and TRBJ1-5; 7 nucleotides match TRBD1. The CDR3 runs 14 residues. V lost 5 bases, J lost 6 bases, and 7 bases stayed unmatched. Germline V gene sequence: CDR1 SGHTA, CDR2 FQGNSA. CDR3 residues: CASSATGLGQPQHF. The CDR3 DNA follows: TGTGCCAGCAGCGCGACAGGGTTAGGTCAGCCCCAGCATTTT.

The rearrangement links TRBV5-1 to TRBJ1-6; D not certain. The length of the CDR3 is 16 residues. Germline CDR1 SGHRS, CDR2 YFSETQ. With 0 bases removed from V and 0 bases from J, the gap between germline ends came to 7 bases. DNA for the CDR3: TGCGCCAGCAGCTTGGACCTGAGCTCCTATAATTCACCCCTCCACTTT. This sequence encodes CASSLDLSSYNSPLHF.

This clone occurred a few times. The chain has TRBV10-3 and TRBJ2-3, with D possibly matching TRBD1 (5 bases). Trimming took 0 bases from V and 5 from J, leaving 12 bases between them. CDR1 is ENHRY and CDR2 is SYGVKD in the germline V gene. The length of the CDR3 is 15 residues. This chain's CDR3 is CAISESRQGGDTQYF. The CDR3 nucleotides read TGTGCCATCAGTGAGTCTAGGCAGGGTGGAGATACGCAGTATTTT.

This clone appeared a few times. The J gene is TRBJ2-7, the V gene TRBV20-1, with TRBD1 matching over 7 bases. Germline CDR1 is DFQATT and CDR2 is SNEGSKA (reference sequence). The ends lost 6 bases at V and 3 bases at J; junction bases unmatched: 2. The CDR3 contains 11 residues. The CDR3 region has the DNA TGCAGTGCCGGGACAGACTACGAGCAGTACTTC. It encodes CSAGTDYEQYF.

Only a few counts were recorded for this clone. The rearrangement links TRBV29-1 to TRBJ1-2; no clear D gene. The CDR3 runs to 14 residues. The V end lost 6 bases, the J end lost 2 bases, and 16 bases lay between the germline ends. CDR1 SQVTM and CDR2 ANQGSEA come from the germline V gene. The DNA for the CDR3 is TGCAGCGTCACTAGACTCACGGGGAACTATGGCTACACCTTC. This sequence encodes CSVTRLTGNYGYTF.

This clone came up a few times. This sequence joins TRBV7-2 and TRBJ2-1, with D perhaps matching TRBD1 or TRBD2 (5 bases each). The V gene's germline CDR1 is SGHTA and CDR2 FQGNSA. The CDR3 loop spans 17 amino acids. The ends were cut back, 5 bases at V and 2 bases at J, with 19 bases in the middle. CDR3 nucleotide sequence: TGTGCCAGCAGCCCGAACGGGGTGGGGGAACCCTACAATGAGCAGTTCTTC. This codes for CASSPNGVGEPYNEQFF.

This clone has more than one count but fewer than ten. The rearrangement joins TRBV30 to TRBJ2-3, with 9 bases fitting TRBD1. Per the germline V gene, CDR1 is GTSNPN and CDR2 is SVGIG (reference sequence). J lost 1 base, V lost 4 bases, and 9 bases had no gene match. There are 16 residues in the CDR3. The CDR3 region is CAWNRVGTGRTDTQYF. CDR3 nucleotides: TGTGCCTGGAACCGGGTAGGGACAGGGCGCACAGATACGCAGTATTTT.

J is TRBJ1-4 and V is TRBV7-9; the D gene is possibly TRBD1 (6 bases). From germline, CDR1 is SEHNR and CDR2 FQNEAQ (reference sequence). The CDR3 has 15 residues. The V and J ends lost 4 bases and 8 bases respectively, with 17 bases between them. Here the CDR3 reads CASSSHRELQEKLFF. DNA for the CDR3: TGTGCCAGCAGCTCCCACAGGGAGTTACAGGAAAAACTGTTTTTT.

This chain links TRBV11-2 with TRBJ1-2, with D possibly matching TRBD1 (6 bases). This CDR3 region has 15 residues. Trimming removed 6 bases from V and 3 bases from J, with 17 bases in between. The germline gives CDR1 SGHAT, CDR2 FQNNGV. The CDR3 DNA sequence: TGTGCCAGCAGGCCGGCTACAGGGTATGACTATGGCTACACCTTC. It codes for CASRPATGYDYGYTF.

This clone showed up just a few times. The chain uses TRBV6-6 and TRBJ1-2; 7 bases fit TRBD1. CDR3 length equals 14 residues. Germline V lookup: CDR1 MNHNY, CDR2 SVGAGI (reference sequence). The V segment lost 7 bases and the J segment 4 bases; nucleotides outside the gene matches: 9. CDR3 amino acids: CASTGGGAVYGYTF. CDR3 bases: TGTGCCAGCACTGGAGGGGGCGCAGTCTATGGCTACACCTTC.

V is TRBV2 and J is TRBJ1-3, with D possibly being TRBD1 (5 bases). The CDR3 contains 15 residues. Looked up from germline, CDR1 is SNHLY and CDR2 is FYNNEI. The V and J ends lost 6 bases and 0 bases respectively, with 12 bases between them. CDR3 bases: TGTGCCAGCAGCCGGGACGCTAGCTCTGGAAACACCATATATTTT. Translated, it gives CASSRDASSGNTIYF. Together with reference TRBV2 and TRBJ1-3, the CDR3 gives the full variable domain: EPEVTQTPSHQVTQMGQEVILRCVPISNHLYFYWYRQILGQKVEFLVSFYNNEISEKSEIFDDQFSVERPDGSNFTLKIRSTKLEDSAMYFCASSRDASSGNTIYFGEGSWLTVV.

DNA of the CDR3: TGTGCCAGCAGTGCGACAGGGGGCGTAGGCCAGCCCCAGCATTTT. It translates to CASSATGGVGQPQHF. The J gene is TRBJ1-5, the V gene TRBV2, with TRBD1 matching over 10 bases. V lost 4 bases to trimming and J lost 7 bases; unmatched junction nucleotides: 7. Germline assignment: CDR1 SNHLY and CDR2 FYNNEI. The CDR3 extends over 15 amino acids.

Turning to this clone: Relative to the germline gene, one junction end is altered; a read error may explain this. The chain recombines TRBV6-1 with TRBJ2-3, with D perhaps TRBD1 (5 bases). The germline V gene has CDR1 MNHNS and CDR2 SASEGT. This CDR3 has 16 amino acids. The CDR3 is CASGDGWGSGTDTQYF. The DNA of the CDR3 is TGTGCCAGCGGTGATGGTTGGGGCTCCGGCACAGATACGCAGTATTTT.

This chain joins TRBV7-8 and TRBJ1-2; D is possibly TRBD1 (5 bases). The CDR3 spans 15 residues. From germline, CDR1 is SGHVS and CDR2 FQNEAQ. The ends were cut back, 3 bases at V and 3 bases at J, with 14 bases in the middle. This CDR3 is CASSFSRQTHYGYTF. The DNA of the CDR3 is TGTGCCAGCAGCTTTTCCAGACAGACCCACTATGGCTACACCTTC.